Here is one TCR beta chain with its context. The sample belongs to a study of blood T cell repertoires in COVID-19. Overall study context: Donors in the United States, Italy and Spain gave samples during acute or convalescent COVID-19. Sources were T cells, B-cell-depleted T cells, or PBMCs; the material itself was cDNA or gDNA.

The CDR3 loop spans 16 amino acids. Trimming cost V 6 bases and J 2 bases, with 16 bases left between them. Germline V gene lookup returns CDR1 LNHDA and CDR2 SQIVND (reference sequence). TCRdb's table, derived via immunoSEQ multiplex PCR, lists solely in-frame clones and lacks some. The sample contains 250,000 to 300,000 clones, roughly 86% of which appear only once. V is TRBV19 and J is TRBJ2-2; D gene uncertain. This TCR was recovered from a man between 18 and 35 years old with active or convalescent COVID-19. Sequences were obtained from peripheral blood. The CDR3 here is CASSLALLINTGELFF. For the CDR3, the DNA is TGTGCCAGTAGCCTGGCTCTTCTGATTAACACCGGGGAGCTGTTTTTT.